This T cell receptor (beta chain) derives from a study of CD8 T cells in Susac syndrome. Random hexamers were used to reverse transcribe roughly 0.5 to 1 ug of RNA. The CDR3 of TCR beta was amplified by immunoSEQ multiplex PCR across 54 Vbeta and 13 Jbeta. TCRdb called the immunoSEQ multiplex PCR reads again in MiXCR, with one record for every CDR3 protein. The sample has about 180,000 distinct CDR3 sequences; about 95% are singletons. Study outcomes and limitations: The authors acknowledged that their TCR sequencing and HLA analysis involved a relatively small number of individuals.

V lost 0 bases and J lost 3, with 12 bases in between. The CDR3 runs to 15 residues. Germline V gives CDR1 LGHNA, CDR2 YNFKEQ. TCR beta from blood CD8+ and CD4+ T cells was sequenced. To note about this clonotype: Its matching antigen is unknown.

The chain couples TRBV4-2 to TRBJ2-7; D possibly matches TRBD1 or TRBD2 (6 bases each). The clonotype comes from a human donor with multiple sclerosis. Source material: CD8+ T cells from PBMCs. The CDR3 coding sequence is TGTGCCAGCAGCCAAGAAGGGGGGCTGAACTACGAGCAGTACTTC. Translating gives CASSQEGGLNYEQYF.